The text below deals with one TCR beta chain. Its cognate antigen has yet to be identified. No clone much larger than this one lies a single base away; base qualities are absent. The CDR3 starts with the cysteine, ends with the phenylalanine, and has 15 residues. Just CDR3 DNA is preserved here, 45 bases in frame from base 1. After removal of 4 bases from V and 2 bases from J, the junction retains 7 bases not matched to a gene. The germline V gene provides CDR1 KGHSH and CDR2 LQKENI. This sample is part of a study of T cell changes during pregnancy in multiple sclerosis (dated by TCRdb to 2018 to 2020). About the investigation overall: In women with multiple sclerosis, the researchers looked at how the T cell repertoire shifted as pregnancy progressed.

The protocol used for the library was the immunoSEQ multiplex PCR assay. TCRdb limited this immuneACCESS table to in-frame rearrangements with V and J called. A share of clones is missing; checked studies link under half to unresolved V genes, and the rest is unexplained. Counted in this sample were 45,000 to 70,000 clones; 90% to 95% of them appeared once. Just under 0.2% of the sample goes to the ten largest clones. The chain is assembled from TRBV18 and TRBJ2-5, with 7 junctional bases fitting TRBD2. The sample in question was CD4+ T cells from peripheral blood mononuclear cells, obtained in the second trimester of pregnancy. The clonotype originates from a female donor with multiple sclerosis, enrolled in a pregnancy study. This receptor has the CDR3 CASSLIAGAQETQYF. The nucleotides are TGTGCCAGCTCACTAATAGCGGGCGCGCAAGAGACCCAGTACTTC. Beyond the CDR3, the reference TRBV18 and TRBJ2-5 genes provide the residues; the full variable domain reads: NAGVMQNPRHLVRRRGQEARLRCSPMKGHSHVYWYRQLPEEGLKFMVYLQKENIIDESGMPKERFSAEFPKEGPSILRIQQVVRGDSAAYFCASSLIAGAQETQYFGPGTRLLVL.